What follows describes a single T cell receptor (beta chain). Its antigen is not known. This entry belongs to a study of beta chain features in type 1 diabetes. The CDR3 is made up of 12 amino acids. CDR1 SQVTM and CDR2 ANQGSEA come from the germline V gene. The junction had 7 bases not matched to a gene; V was cut back by 8 bases and J by 3 bases. General study points: Whatever favoring of shorter templates PCR might show would apply equally to patients and controls. Type 1 diabetes patients showed fewer insertions and more deletions at VDJ junctions.

The whole isolated RNA underwent reverse transcription, so sequencing captured expressed TCRB transcripts. Libraries were prepared by immunoSEQ multiplex PCR; TCRdb keeps only in-frame clonotypes and omits some of them. The sample consists of a few hundred thousand clones, 15% to 20% of them appearing once. Stem cell-like memory, regulatory, central memory and naive CD4+ cells were sorted via CD45RO/CCR7/CD25/CD127/CD95/CD27. J is TRBJ2-7 and V is TRBV29-1, with TRBD1 matching 7 bases. This receptor was identified in a woman in her late teens or twenties in good health. The source material was naive CD4+ T cells from blood. As DNA, the CDR3 is TGCAGCCCCTGGACAGGCGTCTACGAGCAGTACTTC. It encodes CSPWTGVYEQYF.